This T cell receptor (beta chain) was retrieved from a study of shared clonotypes between healthy human individuals. Overall study results and limits: The study generally estimated greater richness for naive than memory subsets.

Adults of Caucasian background living in Nashville, Tennessee made up all donors. Comment on this clone: Its antigen is currently unknown.

The CDR3 runs 16 residues. V was pared by 1 base and J by 0 bases, with 5 bases of the junction left unmatched. Looked up from germline, CDR1 is SGHTA and CDR2 is FQGNSA. TCRdb's copy holds only in-frame clones and misses some; the assay was immunoSEQ multiplex PCR. The table shows some 1 million clones, with roughly 75% occurring only once. V and J are TRBV7-2 and TRBJ1-2; TRBD1 aligns across 7 bases. This sequence was found in a man aged 18 to 29 in good health. Sequencing was done on a sample of memory CD4+ T cells sorted from blood. Specified subset: CD45RA-negative fraction. The CDR3 loop reads CASSLVGTDTNYGYTF. The CDR3 DNA reads as TGTGCCAGCAGCTTAGTTGGGACAGATACTAACTATGGCTACACCTTC. Filled out from reference TRBV7-2 and TRBJ1-2, the complete variable domain reads GAGVSQSPSNKVTEKGKDVELRCDPISGHTALYWYRQSLGQGLEFLIYFQGNSAPDKSGLPSDRFSAERTGGSVSTLTIQRTQQEDSAVYLCASSLVGTDTNYGYTFGSGTRLTVV.